This T cell receptor (beta chain) was identified in a study of blood T cell repertoires in COVID-19. Source study methods: Amplification from reference gene primers served as the basis for estimated nucleated cell counts. Libraries were prepared by immunoSEQ multiplex PCR; TCRdb keeps only in-frame clonotypes and omits some of them. V and J calls plus clone size are reproduced from that table; the DNA served to infer D and trimming. The table lists 200,000 to 250,000 clones, over 75% of them singletons, with 7.5% to 10% in the top ten. The germline CDR1 and CDR2 sequences are SEHNR and FQNEAQ (reference sequence). The CDR3 loop spans 15 amino acids. Trimming removed 3 bases from V and 0 bases from J; junction bases left unmatched: 4.

This receptor was obtained from a man aged 40-50 years who had recovered from COVID-19. The sample consisted of PBMCs or T cells enriched from blood (not recorded which). This chain uses TRBV7-9 with TRBJ2-7, with 8 bases identical to TRBD2. The CDR3 DNA is TGTGCCAGCAGCTTCAGCGGGAGAAGCTCCTACGAGCAGTACTTC. Translating it yields CASSFSGRSSYEQYF. Full variable domain (outside the CDR3, taken from reference TRBV7-9 and TRBJ2-7): DTGVSQNPRHKITKRGQNVTFRCDPISEHNRLYWYRQTLGQGPEFLTYFQNEAQLEKSRLLSDRFSAERPKGSFSTLEIQRTEQGDSAMYLCASSFSGRSSYEQYFGPGTRLTVT.